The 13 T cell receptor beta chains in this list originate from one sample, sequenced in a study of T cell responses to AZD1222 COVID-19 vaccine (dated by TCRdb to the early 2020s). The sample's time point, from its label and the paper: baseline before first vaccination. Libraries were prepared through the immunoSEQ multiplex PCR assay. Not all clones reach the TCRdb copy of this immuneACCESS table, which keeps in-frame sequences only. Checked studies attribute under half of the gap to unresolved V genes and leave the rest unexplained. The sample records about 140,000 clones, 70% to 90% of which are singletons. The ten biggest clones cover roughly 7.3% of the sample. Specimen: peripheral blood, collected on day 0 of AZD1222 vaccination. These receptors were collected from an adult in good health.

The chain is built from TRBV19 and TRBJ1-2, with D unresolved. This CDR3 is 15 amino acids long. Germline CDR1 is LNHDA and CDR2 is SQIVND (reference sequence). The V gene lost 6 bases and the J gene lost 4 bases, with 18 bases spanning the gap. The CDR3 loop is CASRYGVNIPYGYTF. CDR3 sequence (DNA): TGTGCCAGTAGATATGGGGTAAACATCCCCTATGGCTACACCTTC.

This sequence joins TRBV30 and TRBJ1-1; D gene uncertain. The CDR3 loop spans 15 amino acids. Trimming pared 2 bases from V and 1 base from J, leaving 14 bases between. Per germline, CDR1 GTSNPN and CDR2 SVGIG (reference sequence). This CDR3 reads CAWSNTRTANTEAFF. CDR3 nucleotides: TGTGCCTGGAGTAATACTCGGACTGCGAACACTGAAGCTTTCTTT.

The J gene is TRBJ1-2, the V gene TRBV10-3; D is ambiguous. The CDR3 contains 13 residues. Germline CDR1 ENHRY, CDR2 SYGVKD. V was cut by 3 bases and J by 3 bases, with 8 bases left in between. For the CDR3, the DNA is TGTGCCATCAGTGACACGGGTGACTATGGCTACACCTTC. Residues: CAISDTGDYGYTF.

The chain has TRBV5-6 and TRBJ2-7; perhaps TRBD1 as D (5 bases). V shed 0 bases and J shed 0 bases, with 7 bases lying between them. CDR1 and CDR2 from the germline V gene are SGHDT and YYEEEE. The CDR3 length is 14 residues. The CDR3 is CASSLDRSSYEQYF. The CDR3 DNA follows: TGTGCCAGCAGCTTGGACAGGAGCTCCTACGAGCAGTACTTC.

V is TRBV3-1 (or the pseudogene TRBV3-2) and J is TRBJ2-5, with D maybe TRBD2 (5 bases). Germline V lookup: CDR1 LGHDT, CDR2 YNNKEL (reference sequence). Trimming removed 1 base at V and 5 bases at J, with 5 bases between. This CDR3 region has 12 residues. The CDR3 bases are TGTGCCAGCAGCCAAGGCGGGGAGACCCAGTACTTC. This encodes CASSQGGETQYF.

The CDR3 loop reads CASPTGRRADTQYF. In DNA, the CDR3 is TGTGCCAGCCCGACAGGGAGAAGGGCAGATACGCAGTATTTT. This chain uses TRBV2 with TRBJ2-3; 7 nucleotides agree with TRBD1. The CDR3 consists of 14 residues. V lost 8 bases and J lost 4; bases outside the gene matches: 9. The germline V gene encodes CDR1 SNHLY and CDR2 FYNNEI. The full variable domain, with the rest looked up from reference TRBV2 and TRBJ2-3, is EPEVTQTPSHQVTQMGQEVILRCVPISNHLYFYWYRQILGQKVEFLVSFYNNEISEKSEIFDDQFSVERPDGSNFTLKIRSTKLEDSAMYFCASPTGRRADTQYFGPGTRLTVL.

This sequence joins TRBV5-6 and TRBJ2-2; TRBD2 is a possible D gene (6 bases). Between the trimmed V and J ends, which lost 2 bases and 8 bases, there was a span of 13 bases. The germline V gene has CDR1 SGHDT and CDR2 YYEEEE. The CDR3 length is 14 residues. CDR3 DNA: TGTGCCAGCAGCTTTCTAGCGACCGGAGGGGAGCTGTTTTTT. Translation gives CASSFLATGGELFF. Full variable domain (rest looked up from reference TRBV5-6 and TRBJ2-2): DAGVTQSPTHLIKTRGQQVTLRCSPKSGHDTVSWYQQALGQGPQFIFQYYEEEERQRGNFPDRFSGHQFPNYSSELNVNALLLGDSALYLCASSFLATGGELFFGEGSRLTVL.

The DNA of the CDR3 is TGTGCCAGCAGGTCGACAGGCTTGGGCAAAAACATTCAGTACTTC. Amino acid sequence: CASRSTGLGKNIQYF. The chain uses TRBV11-2 and TRBJ2-4; a weak D match, TRBD1 (6 bases). This CDR3 has 15 residues. V shed 6 bases and J shed 3 bases, with 15 bases lying between them. Germline V gene sequence: CDR1 SGHAT, CDR2 FQNNGV. The variable domain in full, with the rest retrieved from reference TRBV11-2 and TRBJ2-4, is EAGVAQSPRYKIIEKRQSVAFWCNPISGHATLYWYQQILGQGPKLLIQFQNNGVVDDSQLPKDRFSAERLKGVDSTLKIQPAKLEDSAVYLCASRSTGLGKNIQYFGAGTRLSVL.

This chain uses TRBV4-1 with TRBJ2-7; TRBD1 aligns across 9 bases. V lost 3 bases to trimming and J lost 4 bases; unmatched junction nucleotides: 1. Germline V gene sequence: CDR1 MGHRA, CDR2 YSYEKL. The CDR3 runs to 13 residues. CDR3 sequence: CASSQTGGYEQYF. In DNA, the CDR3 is TGCGCCAGCAGCCAGACAGGGGGTTACGAGCAGTACTTC.

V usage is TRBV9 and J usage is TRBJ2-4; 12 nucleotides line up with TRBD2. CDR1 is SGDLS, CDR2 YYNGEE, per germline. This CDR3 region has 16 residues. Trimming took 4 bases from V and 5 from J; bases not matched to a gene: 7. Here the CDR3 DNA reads TGTGCCAGCAGCACGCGGACTAGCGGGAAGGAAAACATTCAGTACTTC. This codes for CASSTRTSGKENIQYF.

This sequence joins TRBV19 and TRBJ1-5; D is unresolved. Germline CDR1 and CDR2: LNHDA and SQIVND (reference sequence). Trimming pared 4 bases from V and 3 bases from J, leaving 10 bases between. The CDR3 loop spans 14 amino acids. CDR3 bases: TGTGCCAGTAGTACCGGGAGCCCCAATCAGCCCCAGCATTTT. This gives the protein CASSTGSPNQPQHF.

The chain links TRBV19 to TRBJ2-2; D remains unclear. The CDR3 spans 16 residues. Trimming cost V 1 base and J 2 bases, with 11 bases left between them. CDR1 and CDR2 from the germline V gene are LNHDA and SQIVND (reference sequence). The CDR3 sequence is CASSIAVRINTGELFF. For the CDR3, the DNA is TGTGCCAGTAGTATAGCAGTGAGGATAAACACCGGGGAGCTGTTTTTT.

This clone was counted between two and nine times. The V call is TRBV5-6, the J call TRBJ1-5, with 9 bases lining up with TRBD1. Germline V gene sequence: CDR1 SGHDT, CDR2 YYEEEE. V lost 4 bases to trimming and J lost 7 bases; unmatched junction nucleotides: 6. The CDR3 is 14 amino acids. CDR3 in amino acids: CASSRTGDEQPQHF. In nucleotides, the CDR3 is TGTGCCAGCAGCCGGACAGGGGATGAGCAGCCCCAGCATTTT.